Following are 28 T cell receptor beta chains from one sample sequenced in a study of blood T cell repertoires in COVID-19. Libraries were prepared by immunoSEQ multiplex PCR; TCRdb keeps only in-frame clonotypes and omits some of them. This table holds roughly 300,000 clones, about 90% found once. The sample was PBMCs or T cells enriched from blood (not recorded which). These receptors came from a woman aged 25-40 years who had recovered from COVID-19.

This sequence joins TRBV4-1 and TRBJ1-3; 7 positions agree with TRBD1. V was clipped by 0 bases and J by 1 base; unmatched bases: 6. CDR1 is MGHRA and CDR2 is YSYEKL in the germline V gene. The CDR3 runs 17 residues. The CDR3 here is CASSQDRGPLSGNTIYF. CDR3 nucleotide sequence: TGCGCCAGCAGCCAAGATAGGGGGCCCCTGTCTGGAAACACCATATATTTT.

The chain links TRBV4-2 to TRBJ2-2; D call uncertain. V lost 0 bases and J 4 bases, leaving 9 bases between the germline ends. Germline CDR1 LGHNA, CDR2 YNFKEQ. This CDR3 contains 15 residues. The CDR3 DNA reads TGTGCCAGCAGCCAAGAGTCCGAGCGCACCGGGGAGCTGTTTTTT. Translated: CASSQESERTGELFF.

V and J are TRBV9 and TRBJ2-7, with TRBD2 as a possible D gene (5 bases). The CDR3 totals 16 residues. V lost 0 bases and J 3 bases, leaving 16 bases between the germline ends. Germline V gives CDR1 SGDLS, CDR2 YYNGEE. CDR3 in DNA: TGTGCCAGCAGCGTAGTCCGGACTGCCCTGAACTACGAGCAGTACTTC. Its protein product is CASSVVRTALNYEQYF.

V gene TRBV30 combines with J gene TRBJ2-2; D uncertain. V lost 5 bases, J lost 5 bases, and 6 bases lay in between. Germline CDR1 reads GTSNPN; CDR2 reads SVGIG (reference sequence). This CDR3 region has 11 residues. CDR3 loop: CAWDWTGELFF. The CDR3 region has the DNA TGTGCCTGGGACTGGACCGGGGAGCTGTTTTTT.

The chain combines TRBV19 with TRBJ1-4; D is undetermined. Germline CDR1 reads LNHDA; CDR2 reads SQIVND (reference sequence). V was trimmed by 6 bases and J by 1 base, leaving 9 bases between them. The CDR3 is made up of 14 amino acids. CDR3: CASRTRKTNEKLFF. In nucleotides, the CDR3 is TGTGCCAGTAGGACCAGGAAAACTAATGAAAAACTGTTTTTT. Combining the CDR3 with reference TRBV19 and TRBJ1-4 gives the whole variable domain DGGITQSPKYLFRKEGQNVTLSCEQNLNHDAMYWYRQDPGQGLRLIYYSQIVNDFQKGDIAEGYSVSREKKESFPLTVTSAQKNPTAFYLCASRTRKTNEKLFFGSGTQLSVL.

This chain uses TRBV20-1 with TRBJ1-3; D might be TRBD1 (6 bases). V lost 3 bases to trimming and J lost 2 bases, with 11 bases between them. From germline, CDR1 is DFQATT and CDR2 SNEGSKA (reference sequence). The CDR3 has 14 amino acids. The CDR3 reads CSASGRGPGNTIYF. Here the CDR3 DNA reads TGCAGTGCTAGTGGCAGGGGTCCTGGAAACACCATATATTTT.

The rearrangement joins TRBV5-8 to TRBJ2-3; 9 nucleotides line up with TRBD2. The CDR3 covers 17 residues. V lost 0 bases to trimming and J lost 2 bases; unmatched junction nucleotides: 7. Germline V gives CDR1 SGHTS, CDR2 YDEGEE. The CDR3 coding sequence is TGTGCCAGCAGCTTGGCAGGGACTAGCACTCCCACAGATACGCAGTATTTT. This translates into CASSLAGTSTPTDTQYF.

This rearrangement joins TRBV7-2 to TRBJ2-2, with 12 bases matching TRBD2. The trim removed 5 bases at V and 4 bases at J, leaving 8 bases unmatched. In germline, CDR1 is SGHTA, CDR2 FQGNSA. The CDR3 totals 17 residues. CDR3 loop: CASSRRLAGAVTGELFF. The CDR3 region has the DNA TGTGCCAGCAGCCGCCGACTAGCGGGGGCCGTCACCGGGGAGCTGTTTTTT.

The chain combines TRBV6-5 with TRBJ2-7; TRBD1 matches 8 bases. J was trimmed by 2 bases and V by 6 bases; bases with no gene match: 3. CDR1 MNHEY and CDR2 SVGAGI come from the germline V gene. CDR3 size: 13 residues. As DNA, the CDR3 is TGTGCCAGCAGCCAGGGGGCAGCCTACGAGCAGTACTTC. Its protein product is CASSQGAAYEQYF.

This chain joins TRBV15 and TRBJ1-3, with D unclear. The germline gives CDR1 LNHNV, CDR2 YYDKDF (reference sequence). The CDR3 sequence is 12 residues long. The germline V and J ends were trimmed by 11 bases and 4 bases, with 12 bases remaining between them. The DNA of the CDR3 is TGTGCCTACCCCGGGGAGGGAAACACCATATATTTT. Translation: CAYPGEGNTIYF.

The chain couples TRBV18 to TRBJ1-2; D is perhaps TRBD1 (5 bases). The CDR3 is 15 residues long. Germline V lookup: CDR1 KGHSH, CDR2 LQKENI. V gave up 6 bases and J gave up 0 bases, with 14 bases separating them. CDR3: CASSPDRSSNYGYTF. CDR3 coding DNA: TGTGCCAGCTCGCCCGACAGAAGCTCTAACTATGGCTACACCTTC.

The chain recombines TRBV18 with TRBJ2-1, with TRBD1 matching over 11 bases. This CDR3 contains 19 residues. Germline CDR1 and CDR2: KGHSH and LQKENI. V trimming: 3 bases; J trimming: 3 bases; junction bases outside the gene matches: 13. CDR3 sequence (DNA): TGTGCCAGCTCACCCGTCCCGGGACAGGGGGGGTTTGGCTACAATGAGCAGTTCTTC. It translates to CASSPVPGQGGFGYNEQFF.

The CDR3 DNA is TGTGCCAGCAGCTCCAGACTAGCGGGGAACACAGATACGCAGTATTTT. Its protein product is CASSSRLAGNTDTQYF. This chain joins TRBV7-2 and TRBJ2-3; TRBD2 agrees at 11 bases. The CDR3 sequence is 16 residues long. CDR1 SGHTA and CDR2 FQGNSA come from the germline V gene. Trimming cost V 4 bases and J 2 bases; bases outside gene matches: 5.

This clone was recorded a few times. The J gene is TRBJ1-2, the V gene TRBV20-1; the D is unclear. V was cut by 6 bases and J by 8 bases, with 13 bases left in between. The CDR3 is made up of 11 amino acids. Germline-derived CDR1 and CDR2 are DFQATT and SNEGSKA (reference sequence). DNA for the CDR3: TGCAGTGCCCCCCCGGAGGAGGGCTACACCTTC. It codes for CSAPPEEGYTF.

The genes are TRBV6-1 and TRBJ1-4; TRBD1 agrees at 8 bases. J gave up 7 bases and V 2 bases, and 9 bases lay outside the gene matches. The CDR3 is 16 residues long. Germline CDR1 and CDR2: MNHNS and SASEGT. CDR3 loop: CASSESPAGGGEKLFF. The DNA for the CDR3 is TGTGCCAGCAGTGAATCCCCCGCAGGGGGCGGTGAAAAACTGTTTTTT.

The chain employs TRBV7-2 and TRBJ2-1; D not resolved. Germline CDR1 reads SGHTA; CDR2 reads FQGNSA. Trimming removed 6 bases from V and 10 bases from J, with 22 bases in between. This CDR3 comprises 15 residues. The CDR3 DNA is TGTGCCAGCAGGATAGGAGTGAATATCGTAGTAGAGCAGTTCTTC. Translated: CASRIGVNIVVEQFF. Variable domain in full (rest from reference TRBV7-2 and TRBJ2-1): GAGVSQSPSNKVTEKGKDVELRCDPISGHTALYWYRQSLGQGLEFLIYFQGNSAPDKSGLPSDRFSAERTGGSVSTLTIQRTQQEDSAVYLCASRIGVNIVVEQFFGPGTRLTVL.

CDR3 sequence reads: CASSLANPGAGYTF. In nucleotides, the CDR3 is TGTGCCAGCAGCTTAGCAAACCCAGGGGCCGGCTACACCTTC. The gene calls are TRBV7-6 and TRBJ1-2; D might be TRBD1 (6 bases). Germline assignment: CDR1 SGHVS and CDR2 FNYEAQ. The CDR3 has 14 amino acids. V shed 0 bases and J shed 8 bases, with 13 bases lying between them.

The rearrangement joins TRBV3-1 (or the pseudogene TRBV3-2) to TRBJ1-5; unclear D gene. Trimming took 2 bases from V and 0 from J, leaving 5 bases between them. This CDR3 comprises 14 residues. CDR1 is LGHDT and CDR2 is YNNKEL in the germline V gene (reference sequence). The CDR3: CASSQFSSNQPQHF. Here the CDR3 DNA reads TGTGCCAGCAGCCAATTTAGTAGCAATCAGCCCCAGCATTTT.

The V gene is TRBV7-9, the J gene TRBJ1-4; 7 nucleotides align to TRBD1. This CDR3 has 14 residues. The trim removed 3 bases at V and 4 bases at J, leaving 2 bases unmatched. Germline lookup yields CDR1 SEHNR and CDR2 FQNEAQ (reference sequence). The CDR3 bases are TGTGCCAGCAGCTTGACAGGGAGTAATGAAAAACTGTTTTTT. Translated, it gives CASSLTGSNEKLFF.

This chain uses TRBV5-1 with TRBJ1-4; unclear D gene. The germline V gene encodes CDR1 SGHRS and CDR2 YFSETQ. Between the trimmed V and J ends, which lost 0 bases and 3 bases, there was a span of 9 bases. This CDR3 is built from 15 residues. The CDR3 is CASSLAGSSNEKLFF. Written as DNA, the CDR3 is TGCGCCAGCAGCTTGGCCGGGAGCTCTAATGAAAAACTGTTTTTT.

This clone was seen just once. This sequence joins TRBV2 and TRBJ2-3, with 14 bases lining up with TRBD2. CDR1 is SNHLY and CDR2 is FYNNEI in the germline V gene. This CDR3 spans 15 amino acids. J gave up 4 bases and V 6 bases, and 3 bases lay outside the gene matches. For the CDR3, the DNA is TGTGCCAGCAGCCTGACTAGCGGGGGGGCAGATACGCAGTATTTT. Amino acids: CASSLTSGGADTQYF. Together with reference TRBV2 and TRBJ2-3, the CDR3 gives the full variable domain: EPEVTQTPSHQVTQMGQEVILRCVPISNHLYFYWYRQILGQKVEFLVSFYNNEISEKSEIFDDQFSVERPDGSNFTLKIRSTKLEDSAMYFCASSLTSGGADTQYFGPGTRLTVL.

The gene calls are TRBV11-2 and TRBJ2-7, with 8 nucleotides matching TRBD1. Trimming removed 1 base from V and 6 bases from J; junction bases left unmatched: 5. Germline CDR1 is SGHAT and CDR2 is FQNNGV. This CDR3 is 14 amino acids long. CDR3 nucleotide sequence: TGTGCCAGCAGCTTAGTAACAGGGGGTGGCGAGCAGTACTTC. Translation: CASSLVTGGGEQYF.

This clone was counted between two and nine times. The V call is TRBV29-1, the J call TRBJ1-2, with D possibly matching TRBD1 (5 bases). The V and J ends lost 5 bases and 5 bases respectively, with 15 bases between them. The V gene's germline CDR1 is SQVTM and CDR2 ANQGSEA. The CDR3 is 13 amino acids. For the CDR3, the DNA is TGCAGCGTTTTGGGGGGAGAACTGTATGGCTACACCTTC. It translates to CSVLGGELYGYTF.

The rearrangement joins TRBV27 to TRBJ1-1; D is undetermined. V shed 3 bases and J shed 1 base, with 9 bases lying between them. The CDR3 is made up of 14 amino acids. Germline CDR1 reads MNHEY; CDR2 reads SMNVEV (reference sequence). The CDR3 bases are TGTGCCAGCAGTTTTTCGGCGGGGAACACTGAAGCTTTCTTT. Residues: CASSFSAGNTEAFF.

This chain uses TRBV10-3 with TRBJ2-3; tentatively, D is TRBD2 (5 bases). CDR1 is ENHRY and CDR2 is SYGVKD in the germline V gene. The CDR3 has 16 amino acids. Trimming left V 5 bases short and J 1 base short, with 16 bases between. The CDR3 protein is CAISRVRTSGTDTQYF. The CDR3 nucleotides read TGTGCCATCAGTCGGGTGAGGACTTCCGGCACAGATACGCAGTATTTT.

The gene calls are TRBV19 and TRBJ1-5, with TRBD1 matching over 10 bases. The CDR3 loop spans 14 amino acids. Losses at the gene ends were 5 bases for V and 2 bases for J; bases not matched to a gene: 0. CDR1 is LNHDA and CDR2 is SQIVND in the germline V gene (reference sequence). CDR3 in DNA: TGTGCCAGTAGTGGGACAGGGGGCAATCAGCCCCAGCATTTT. Residues: CASSGTGGNQPQHF.

The chain links TRBV19 to TRBJ1-1; the D gene is possibly TRBD1 (5 bases). Germline CDR1 reads LNHDA; CDR2 reads SQIVND (reference sequence). CDR3 length equals 15 residues. V was cut by 3 bases and J by 3 bases, with 14 bases left in between. The CDR3 is CASSIDRQPYTEAFF. DNA for the CDR3: TGTGCCAGTAGTATCGATCGACAGCCATACACTGAAGCTTTCTTT.

In its sample, this clone was seen once. This rearrangement joins TRBV29-1 to TRBJ2-3, with 12 bases that match TRBD1. This CDR3 region has 16 residues. Germline lookup yields CDR1 SQVTM and CDR2 ANQGSEA. V lost 4 bases, J lost 5 bases, and 10 bases stayed unmatched. CDR3 residues: CSVVWVGQGALDTQYF. CDR3 coding DNA: TGCAGCGTTGTGTGGGTGGGACAGGGGGCTTTAGATACGCAGTATTTT.